These 4 T cell receptor beta chains share one sample of origin, sequenced in a study of cytomegalovirus exposure and HLA in healthy donors. The table came from immunoSEQ multiplex PCR; TCRdb's copy has only in-frame clones and leaves some out. In the table there are 200,000 to 300,000 clones, roughly 88% of which are singletons. The sequencing input was PBMCs. Receptors were obtained from a woman in her thirties in good health and CMV-seronegative.

This clone was seen once. V is TRBV30 and J is TRBJ2-6, with a tentative D call TRBD2 (5 bases). This CDR3 contains 15 residues. The germline V gene has CDR1 GTSNPN and CDR2 SVGIG (reference sequence). Trimming took 3 bases from V and 1 from J, leaving 10 bases between them. CDR3 region: CAWSGVASGANVLTF. The CDR3, as DNA: TGTGCCTGGAGCGGGGTTGCGTCTGGGGCCAACGTCCTGACTTTC.

The chain joins TRBV7-2 to TRBJ2-7; the match to TRBD2 covers 11 bases. Germline V gives CDR1 SGHTA, CDR2 FQGNSA. The CDR3 length is 17 residues. V was clipped by 2 bases and J by 7 bases; unmatched bases: 13. CDR3 DNA: TGTGCCAGCAGCTTAAAGGTAGCGGGAGGGCTGGGGACGGAGCAGTACTTC. This translates into CASSLKVAGGLGTEQYF.

V usage is TRBV28 and J usage is TRBJ2-7; 7 nucleotides agree with TRBD1. With 8 bases clipped from V and 6 bases from J, the junction kept 13 bases outside the gene matches. This CDR3 region has 14 residues. Germline V gene lookup returns CDR1 MDHEN and CDR2 SYDVKM. CDR3 amino acids: CASSPDRDVIEQYF. CDR3 nucleotide sequence: TGTGCCAGCTCCCCCGACAGGGACGTGATCGAGCAGTACTTC.

The J gene is TRBJ2-5, the V gene TRBV5-5, with D maybe TRBD2 (6 bases). V shed 0 bases and J shed 3 bases, with 12 bases lying between them. The CDR3 contains 15 residues. Germline CDR1 SGHKS, CDR2 YYEKEE (reference sequence). DNA for the CDR3: TGTGCCAGCAGCTTGGTTTCGGGAGTTGAAGAGACCCAGTACTTC. This codes for CASSLVSGVEETQYF.